One and the same sample provided the 12 T cell receptor beta chains below, sequenced in a study of tissue T cells after allogeneic stem cell transplantation. Assay used: immunoSEQ multiplex PCR; TCRdb lists only in-frame clones, some missing. Among about 48,000 clones listed, around 69% were seen once. Sample: sorted cells pooled from one or two spleens. The receptor set was obtained from a pool of C57BL/6 mice in good health.

This clone turned up a few times. The gene names given are mouse names. Read sequence stops 1 residue before the CDR3 end, and the germline J gene provides the missing end. The genes are TRBV2 and TRBJ1-4; TRBD1 aligns across 12 bases. Germline V gene sequence: CDR1 LGHNA, CDR2 YSYQKL. The CDR3 consists of 16 residues. Trimming removed 1 base from V and 7 bases from J; junction bases left unmatched: 4. CDR3 protein: CASSQGGTGGGERLFF. The sequenced part of the CDR3 DNA is TGTGCCAGCAGCCAAGGGGGGACAGGGGGCGGCGAAAGATTATTT.

About this clone itself: Gene names follow the mouse nomenclature. The read finishes 1 residue shy of the CDR3 end, and the germline J gene is used to complete it. The chain has TRBV29 and TRBJ2-4, with D perhaps matching TRBD1 (6 bases). This CDR3 has 13 residues. Trimming removed 2 bases at V and 8 bases at J, with 11 bases between. Germline loops: CDR1 MSHET, CDR2 SYDVDS. The CDR3 region is CASSLNRESTLYF. The CDR3 DNA, read in part, is TGTGCTAGCAGTTTAAACAGGGAGAGCACCTTGTAC.

Concerning this clone: The gene symbols are mouse symbols. The read stops 1 residue short of the end of the CDR3; the missing end is completed from the germline J gene. The sample carries other DNA sequences with the same CDR3. The V and J genes are TRBV19 and TRBJ1-4; D not certain. This CDR3 spans 14 amino acids. Germline assignment: CDR1 FNHDT and CDR2 SITEND (reference sequence). V was cut by 0 bases and J by 0 bases, with 3 bases left in between. CDR3 bases read: TGTGCCAGCAGTATAGGAATTTCCAACGAAAGATTATTT. This encodes CASSIGISNERLF. The whole CDR3 region reads CASSIGISNERLFF. The full variable domain, rest sourced from reference TRBV19 and TRBJ1-4, is GGIITQTPKFLIGQEGQKLTLKCQQNFNHDTMYWYRQDSGKGLRLIYYSITENDLQKGDLSEGYDASREKKSSFSLTVTSAQKNEMAVFLCASSIGISNERLFFGHGTKLSVL.

As to this clone: Gene labels here are mouse ones. Coverage ceases 1 residue before the CDR3 finishes, and the germline J gene fills in the end. The chain links TRBV13-2 to TRBJ2-4, with 9 positions matching TRBD2. The CDR3 is 14 amino acids. V gave up 1 base and J gave up 4 bases; unmatched junction bases: 1. Germline CDR1 reads NNHNN; CDR2 reads SYGAGS (reference sequence). The CDR3 spells CASGDRDWENTLYF. The CDR3 bases that were read are TGTGCCAGCGGTGATCGGGACTGGGAAAACACCTTGTAC.

As to this clone: The gene symbols are mouse symbols. The read is 1 residue too short to cover the CDR3 end, so that end is filled in from the germline J gene. The chain is built from TRBV12-2 and TRBJ2-3; 10 nucleotides match TRBD2. The CDR3 is 15 amino acids. Germline-derived CDR1 and CDR2 are SGHLS and HYDKME. V shed 1 base, J shed 5 bases, and the junction held 5 bases outside the gene matches. CDR3 in amino acids: CASSLWTGGVETLYF. The CDR3 DNA, read in part, is TGTGCCAGCTCTCTATGGACTGGGGGAGTAGAAACGCTGTAT.

A note on this clone: Each gene name is a mouse one. The CDR3 end is not reached by the read, which stops 1 residue before it; the germline J gene fills it in. The chain couples TRBV3 to TRBJ1-2; D possibly corresponds to TRBD1 (5 bases). Between the trimmed V and J ends, which lost 3 bases and 0 bases, there was a span of 8 bases. CDR3 length equals 14 residues. Germline lookup yields CDR1 SNHLY and CDR2 FYNGKV (reference sequence). The CDR3 sequence: CASSFDSANSDYTF. The covered CDR3 bases are TGTGCCAGCAGCTTTGACAGTGCAAACTCCGACTACACC.

This clone was seen a handful of times. Gene names and germline match the mouse. The read comes to an end 1 residue before the CDR3 does, leaving the germline J gene to fill in the end. Other DNA sequences from this sample encode an identical CDR3 as well. V and J are TRBV2 and TRBJ1-5; a weak D match, TRBD1 (6 bases). V was clipped by 0 bases and J by 1 base, with 7 bases between them. Germline CDR1 is LGHNA and CDR2 is YSYQKL. The CDR3 is 15 amino acids. The part of the CDR3 DNA that was read is TGTGCCAGCAGCCAAGAGGGGGGCAACAACCAGGCTCCGCTT. Residues: CASSQEGGNNQAPL. From start to end, the CDR3 is CASSQEGGNNQAPLF.

With respect to this clone: Any gene name here is a mouse gene name. The read gets to within 1 residue of the CDR3 end, and the germline J gene fills in the rest. V and J are TRBV5 and TRBJ2-5, with TRBD1 matching over 12 bases. The length of the CDR3 is 16 residues. Germline V gene data show CDR1 as LGHNA and CDR2 as YNLKQL (reference sequence). With V trimmed by 0 bases and J by 6 bases, 4 bases remained unmatched. The CDR3 DNA, read in part, is TGTGCCAGCAGCCAAGAGGGGACAGGGGGCATGGACACCCAGTAC. Its protein product is CASSQEGTGGMDTQY. The CDR3, in full, reads CASSQEGTGGMDTQYF.

With respect to this clone: Germline and genes here are mouse. The missing CDR3 end, 1 residue past where the read stops, is filled in from the germline J gene. The chain carries TRBV1 and TRBJ2-1; 7 bases are shared with TRBD2. CDR1 is NSQYPW and CDR2 is LRSPGD in the germline V gene (reference sequence). The ends lost 3 bases at V and 6 bases at J; junction bases unmatched: 2. This CDR3 contains 13 residues. Partial CDR3 DNA: TGCACCTGCAGTGCTCACTGGGGTGCTGAGCAGTTC. The encoded protein is CTCSAHWGAEQF. The whole CDR3 protein is CTCSAHWGAEQFF.

As for this clone: Germline and genes: mouse. The CDR3 extends 1 residue past the end of the read, so its final part is completed from the germline J gene. The rearrangement joins TRBV29 to TRBJ1-4; 10 bases are shared with TRBD1. V was clipped by 3 bases and J by 5 bases; unmatched bases: 6. CDR1 is MSHET, CDR2 SYDVDS, per germline. The CDR3 has 16 residues. The covered CDR3 bases are TGTGCTAGCAGTTTCCGGGGACAGGGGATAAACGAAAGATTATTT. Protein sequence: CASSFRGQGINERLF. The CDR3, in full, reads CASSFRGQGINERLFF. Full variable domain (missing parts from reference TRBV29 and TRBJ1-4): DMKVTQMPRYLIKRMGENVLLECGQDMSHETMYWYRQDPGLGLQLIYISYDVDSNSEGDIPKGYRVSRKKREHFSLILDSAKTNQTSVYFCASSFRGQGINERLFFGHGTKLSVL.

Points on this clone: Mouse gene names and germline throughout. The observed sequence ends 1 residue before the CDR3 terminus, with the missing tail filled in from the germline J gene. The chain joins TRBV4 to TRBJ2-7; 11 bases align to TRBD2. CDR1 LGHDT and CDR2 YNNKQL come from the germline V gene (reference sequence). CDR3 length equals 14 residues. Losses at the gene ends were 5 bases for V and 4 bases for J; bases not matched to a gene: 4. Incomplete CDR3 DNA: TGTGCCAGCAGCCTCCGACTGGGGGGGTATGAACAGTAC. This encodes CASSLRLGGYEQY. The full-length CDR3 reads as CASSLRLGGYEQYF.

Comment on this clone: Germline and genes here are mouse. The CDR3 goes on 1 residue after the read ends, and that part is filled in from the germline J gene. The chain employs TRBV31 and TRBJ2-5; possibly TRBD2 for D (7 bases). V was cut by 1 base and J by 3 bases, with 11 bases left in between. This CDR3 region has 14 residues. Per germline, CDR1 GKSSPN and CDR2 SITVG. The CDR3 bases that were read are TGTGCCTGGAGTCCTGGGGGCAGGCAAGACACCCAGTAC. This gives the protein CAWSPGGRQDTQY. The full CDR3 is CAWSPGGRQDTQYF.